The entry below gives a single T cell receptor (beta chain) sequence along with its context. Its antigen is not identified. It was version v3.0 of the immunoSEQ assay that was run at survey level. Sequencing used immunoSEQ multiplex PCR; TCRdb keeps in-frame clones, though not all of them. In the table there are 40,000 to 45,000 clones, 90% to 95% of which are singletons. The CDR3 is 12 amino acids. Looked up from germline, CDR1 is ENHRY and CDR2 is SYGVKD. The V end lost 5 bases, the J end lost 7 bases, and 6 bases lay between the germline ends. The data were taken from a study of long-term antiretroviral therapy in people with HIV. Findings and limits, study-wide: Blood was collected between about 2004 and 2017, possibly under older ART regimens.

The TCR sequence derives from a woman aged 45-65 years with HIV. The chain recombines TRBV10-3 with TRBJ1-6; the D is unclear. The starting material was unsorted PBMCs, obtained 3.7 years after starting antiretroviral therapy. This CDR3 reads CAISPGNSPLHF. The CDR3 bases are TGTGCCATCAGTCCAGGAAATTCACCCCTCCACTTT.